This TCR beta chain comes out of a study of cytomegalovirus exposure and HLA in healthy donors. General observations from the study: Using a false discovery rate of 0.05, a later analysis showed that approximately 18,000 TCR beta sequences were associated with HLA alleles.

Regarding this clone: The antigen remains undetermined.

It was with 60 Vbeta and 13 Jbeta primers that the PCR ran. Using immunoSEQ multiplex PCR, the repertoire was profiled, and TCRdb retains in-frame clones only, with some absent. This table has approximately 180,000 clones, just under 80% appearing once. Trimming pared 6 bases from V and 5 bases from J, leaving 16 bases between. The germline CDR1 and CDR2 sequences are SGHTA and FQGTGA. This CDR3 has 15 amino acids. The origin of this receptor is a woman between 50 and 59 years old in good health and CMV-seropositive. Sequencing used PBMCs. The chain couples TRBV7-3 to TRBJ2-2; a possible D gene is TRBD1 (6 bases). This CDR3 reads CASRGTGQRTGELFF. CDR3 nucleotide sequence: TGTGCCAGCAGGGGTACCGGACAGCGAACCGGGGAGCTGTTTTTT. Filled out from reference TRBV7-3 and TRBJ2-2, the complete variable domain reads GAGVSQTPSNKVTEKGKYVELRCDPISGHTALYWYRQSLGQGPEFLIYFQGTGAADDSGLPNDRFFAVRPEGSVSTLKIQRTERGDSAVYLCASRGTGQRTGELFFGEGSRLTVL.